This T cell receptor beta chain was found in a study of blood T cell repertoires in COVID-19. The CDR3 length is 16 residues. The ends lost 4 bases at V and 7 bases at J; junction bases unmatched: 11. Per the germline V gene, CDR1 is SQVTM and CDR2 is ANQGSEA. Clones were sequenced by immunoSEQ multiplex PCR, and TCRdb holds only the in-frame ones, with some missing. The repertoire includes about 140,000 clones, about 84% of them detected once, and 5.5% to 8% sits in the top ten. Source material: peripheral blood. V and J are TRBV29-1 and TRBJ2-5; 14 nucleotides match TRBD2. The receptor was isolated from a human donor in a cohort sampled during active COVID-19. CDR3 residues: CSVGRQGLAGEGTQYF. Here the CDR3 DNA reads TGCAGCGTTGGGAGGCAGGGACTAGCGGGGGAGGGGACCCAGTACTTC.